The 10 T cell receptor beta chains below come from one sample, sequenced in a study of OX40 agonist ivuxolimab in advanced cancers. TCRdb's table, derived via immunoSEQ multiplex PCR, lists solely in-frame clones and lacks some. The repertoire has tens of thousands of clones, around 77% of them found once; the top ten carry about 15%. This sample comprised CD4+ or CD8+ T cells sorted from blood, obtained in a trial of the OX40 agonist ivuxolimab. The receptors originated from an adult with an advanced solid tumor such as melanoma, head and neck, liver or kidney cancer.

The DNA of the CDR3 is TGTGCCAGCAGCCCTCGTCCTTCAGGGAGAGGAGAGACCCAGTACTTC. Its protein is CASSPRPSGRGETQYF. The V and J genes are TRBV9 and TRBJ2-5; the D call may be TRBD1 or TRBD2 (5 bases each). The V end lost 4 bases, the J end lost 4 bases, and 20 bases lay between the germline ends. The CDR3 has 16 amino acids. Germline-derived CDR1 and CDR2 are SGDLS and YYNGEE.

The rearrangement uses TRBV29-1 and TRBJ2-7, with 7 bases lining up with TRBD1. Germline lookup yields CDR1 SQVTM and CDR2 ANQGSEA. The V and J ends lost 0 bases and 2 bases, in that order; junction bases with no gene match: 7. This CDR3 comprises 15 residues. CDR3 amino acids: CSVEEPRTGPYEQYF. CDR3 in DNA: TGCAGCGTTGAAGAGCCCCGGACAGGACCCTACGAGCAGTACTTC.

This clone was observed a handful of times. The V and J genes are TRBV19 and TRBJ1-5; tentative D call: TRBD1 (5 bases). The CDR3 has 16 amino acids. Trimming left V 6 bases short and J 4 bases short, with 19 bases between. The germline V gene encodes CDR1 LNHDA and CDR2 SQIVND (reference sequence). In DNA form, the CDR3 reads TGTGCCAGTAGCACTCCCCGCCAGGGAATTAATCAGCCCCAGCATTTT. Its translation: CASSTPRQGINQPQHF.

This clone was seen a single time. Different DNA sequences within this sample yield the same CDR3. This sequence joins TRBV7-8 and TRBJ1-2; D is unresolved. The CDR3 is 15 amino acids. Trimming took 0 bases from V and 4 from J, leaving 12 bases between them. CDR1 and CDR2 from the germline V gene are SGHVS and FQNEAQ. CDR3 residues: CASSLASEGTYGYTF. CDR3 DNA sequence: TGTGCCAGCAGCTTAGCGTCAGAAGGAACCTATGGCTACACCTTC.

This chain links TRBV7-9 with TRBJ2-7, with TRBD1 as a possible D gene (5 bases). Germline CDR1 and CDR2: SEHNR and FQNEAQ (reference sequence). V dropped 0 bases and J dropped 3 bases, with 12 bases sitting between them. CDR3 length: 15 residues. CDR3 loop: CASSLAWGSYYEQYF. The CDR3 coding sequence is TGTGCCAGCAGCTTAGCGTGGGGCTCTTACTACGAGCAGTACTTC.

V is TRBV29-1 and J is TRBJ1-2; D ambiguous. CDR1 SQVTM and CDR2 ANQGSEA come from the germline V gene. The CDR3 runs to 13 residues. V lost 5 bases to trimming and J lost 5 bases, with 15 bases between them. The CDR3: CSVSPEASYGYTF. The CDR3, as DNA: TGCAGCGTTTCGCCCGAGGCAAGTTATGGCTACACCTTC.

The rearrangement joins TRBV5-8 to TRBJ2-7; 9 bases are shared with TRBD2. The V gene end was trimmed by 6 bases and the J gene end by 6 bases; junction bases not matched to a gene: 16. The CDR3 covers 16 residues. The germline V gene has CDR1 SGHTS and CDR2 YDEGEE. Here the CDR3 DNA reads TGTGCCAGCACCAGACTAGCGGAGATTTTGATTGGCGAGCAGTACTTC. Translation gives CASTRLAEILIGEQYF.

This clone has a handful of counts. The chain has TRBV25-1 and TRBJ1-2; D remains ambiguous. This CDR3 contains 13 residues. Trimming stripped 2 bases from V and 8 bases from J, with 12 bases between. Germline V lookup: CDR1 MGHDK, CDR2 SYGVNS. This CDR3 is CASSERSSEGYTF. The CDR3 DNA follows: TGTGCCAGCAGTGAACGAAGCAGCGAGGGCTACACCTTC.

The CDR3 region is CAWSGRDRGPEAFF. The CDR3 nucleotides are TGTGCCTGGAGTGGCCGGGACAGGGGGCCTGAAGCTTTCTTT. The rearrangement links TRBV30 to TRBJ1-1; 12 bases align to TRBD1. CDR1 is GTSNPN, CDR2 SVGIG, per germline (reference sequence). V lost 1 base, J lost 6 bases, and 3 bases stayed unmatched. CDR3 size: 14 residues.

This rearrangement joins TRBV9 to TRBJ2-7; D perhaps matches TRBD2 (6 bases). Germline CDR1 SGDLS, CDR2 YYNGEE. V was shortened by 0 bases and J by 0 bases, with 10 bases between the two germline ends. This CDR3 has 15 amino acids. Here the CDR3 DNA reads TGTGCCAGCAGCGTAGAGGTCGGGAGCTCCTACGAGCAGTACTTC. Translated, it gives CASSVEVGSSYEQYF.